This passage covers 18 T cell receptor beta chains from one sample sequenced in a study of T cell responses to AZD1222 COVID-19 vaccine. Here immunoSEQ multiplex PCR was the method, and the copy in TCRdb shows in-frame clones only, minus some. In the table there are over 100,000 clones, roughly 91% of which are singletons. The sequenced sample was peripheral blood, obtained 28 days after the second AZD1222 dose. These receptor sequences come from an adult who received the AZD1222 COVID-19 vaccine.

The chain is built from TRBV5-1 and TRBJ2-5; 7 bases line up with TRBD1. Germline values: CDR1 SGHRS, CDR2 YFSETQ. The CDR3 spans 14 residues. The J segment lost 2 bases and the V segment lost 4 bases, leaving 5 bases of the junction unmatched. The CDR3 region has the DNA TGCGCCAGCAGCCGGACGACAGGGCAAGAGACCCAGTACTTC. Translating gives CASSRTTGQETQYF.

The V and J genes are TRBV9 and TRBJ2-7, with 8 nucleotides matching TRBD2. V gave up 0 bases and J gave up 0 bases; unmatched junction bases: 5. In germline, CDR1 is SGDLS, CDR2 YYNGEE. The CDR3 length is 16 residues. The CDR3, as DNA: TGTGCCAGCAGCGTAGCTACGGGGGGGAGCTCCTACGAGCAGTACTTC. As protein: CASSVATGGSSYEQYF.

Comment on this clone: This same CDR3 is encoded by further DNA sequences in the sample. This sequence joins TRBV3-1 (or the pseudogene TRBV3-2) and TRBJ1-1, with D maybe TRBD1 (5 bases). V was clipped by 5 bases and J by 2 bases, with 9 bases between them. CDR1 is LGHDT and CDR2 is YNNKEL in the germline V gene (reference sequence). CDR3 length: 13 amino acids. In DNA form, the CDR3 reads TGTGCCAGCAGCGCCCGGGGCAACACTGAAGCTTTCTTT. It specifies CASSARGNTEAFF.

The chain employs TRBV5-4 and TRBJ2-3; 8 bases agree with TRBD1. This CDR3 is 14 amino acids long. V gave up 4 bases and J gave up 10 bases; unmatched junction bases: 11. Germline values: CDR1 SGHNT, CDR2 YYREEE (reference sequence). CDR3 loop: CASSRTGPREAQYF. The CDR3 nucleotides read TGTGCCAGCAGCCGGACAGGGCCTAGGGAGGCGCAGTATTTT.

The genes are TRBV28 and TRBJ1-5, with 10 bases lining up with TRBD1. With V trimmed by 9 bases and J by 4 bases, 6 bases remained unmatched. CDR1 and CDR2 (germline): MDHEN, SYDVKM. The CDR3 extends over 14 amino acids. CDR3 amino acids: CASRGTGANQPQHF. CDR3 DNA sequence: TGTGCCAGTAGGGGGACAGGGGCTAATCAGCCCCAGCATTTT.

V gene TRBV7-8 combines with J gene TRBJ2-1, with D hard to call. From germline, CDR1 is SGHVS and CDR2 FQNEAQ. The V gene lost 4 bases and the J gene lost 0 bases, with 13 bases spanning the gap. This CDR3 spans 16 amino acids. The CDR3 protein is CASSSFDTYSYNEQFF. CDR3 DNA sequence: TGTGCCAGCAGCTCTTTCGACACCTACTCCTACAATGAGCAGTTCTTC.

This rearrangement joins TRBV19 to TRBJ1-5; 8 bases map to TRBD1. V shed 3 bases, J shed 6 bases, and the junction held 7 bases outside the gene matches. This CDR3 region has 15 residues. Germline lookup yields CDR1 LNHDA and CDR2 SQIVND (reference sequence). The CDR3 DNA reads TGTGCCAGTAGTATTCAGGGGGCGTTATCTCAGCCCCAGCATTTT. It codes for CASSIQGALSQPQHF.

The V gene is TRBV5-4, the J gene TRBJ2-1; D is uncertain. Per the germline V gene, CDR1 is SGHNT and CDR2 is YYREEE (reference sequence). The CDR3 is made up of 16 amino acids. Trimming removed 4 bases at V and 2 bases at J, with 16 bases between. In DNA, the CDR3 is TGTGCCAGCAGCCCCAACCCTACCCTCACCTACAATGAGCAGTTCTTC. This codes for CASSPNPTLTYNEQFF.

This rearrangement joins TRBV28 to TRBJ1-6, with D maybe TRBD1 (5 bases). V gave up 6 bases and J gave up 11 bases, with 17 bases separating them. Per germline, CDR1 MDHEN and CDR2 SYDVKM. The CDR3 is 14 amino acids. The DNA of the CDR3 is TGTGCCAGCAGAGGGACGGATGCAATGGCACCCCTCCACTTT. Translated, it gives CASRGTDAMAPLHF.

The chain links TRBV12-3 or TRBV12-4 to TRBJ1-2; TRBD1 is a possible D gene (5 bases). V was trimmed by 5 bases and J by 13 bases, leaving 11 bases between them. This CDR3 comprises 10 residues. CDR3 amino acids: CASSLRDTTF. Written as DNA, the CDR3 is TGTGCCAGCAGTCTCAGGGATACCACCTTC.

The chain couples TRBV30 to TRBJ1-6; TRBD1 is a possible D gene (5 bases). This CDR3 has 13 residues. CDR1 is GTSNPN, CDR2 SVGIG, per germline (reference sequence). V was cut by 7 bases and J by 9 bases, with 16 bases left in between. The CDR3 spells CASSPGGGSPLHF. Here the CDR3 DNA reads TGTGCCTCCTCACCTGGCGGGGGTTCACCCCTCCACTTT.

J is TRBJ2-6 and V is TRBV18; possible D gene TRBD2, 7 bases. CDR1 is KGHSH and CDR2 is LQKENI in the germline V gene. The V end was cut by 5 bases, the J end by 0 bases, with 14 bases between. The CDR3 is 17 residues long. The CDR3 bases are TGTGCCAGCTCAGCAAGGGGGAGGGACTCTGGGGCCAACGTCCTGACTTTC. Its protein product is CASSARGRDSGANVLTF.

This chain links TRBV5-6 with TRBJ1-1; 7 nucleotides agree with TRBD1. Trimming took 3 bases from V and 6 from J; bases not matched to a gene: 8. Germline CDR1 and CDR2: SGHDT and YYEEEE. The CDR3 is 14 amino acids. The CDR3 region has the DNA TGTGCCAGCAGCTCCCTGACAGGGAGCGCTGAAGCTTTCTTT. It specifies CASSSLTGSAEAFF.

On this clone: This specimen includes other DNA sequences encoding the same CDR3. The chain joins TRBV6-5 to TRBJ2-2; no firm D call. V was cut by 6 bases and J by 6 bases, with 11 bases left in between. CDR3 length equals 13 residues. The germline V gene encodes CDR1 MNHEY and CDR2 SVGAGI. The CDR3: CASRLGLAGELFF. CDR3 coding DNA: TGTGCCAGCAGGTTAGGCTTGGCCGGGGAGCTGTTTTTT.

The V call is TRBV6-5, the J call TRBJ1-4; D is ambiguous. Trimming pared 6 bases from V and 0 bases from J, leaving 8 bases between. Germline V gene lookup returns CDR1 MNHEY and CDR2 SVGAGI. This CDR3 is built from 14 residues. DNA for the CDR3: TGTGCCAGCAGCCCGTTCGCAACTAATGAAAAACTGTTTTTT. Amino acids: CASSPFATNEKLFF.

The V gene is TRBV2, the J gene TRBJ2-2; D remains ambiguous. The CDR3 sequence is 16 residues long. Trimming shortened V by 2 bases and J by 6 bases, and 16 bases separated the two germline ends. Germline V CDR1 and CDR2: SNHLY, FYNNEI. CDR3 nucleotide sequence: TGTGCCAGCAGTGAACACGGTGGGGTCGGCGCCGGGGAGCTGTTTTTT. Amino acid sequence: CASSEHGGVGAGELFF. Using reference TRBV2 and TRBJ2-2 for the parts outside the CDR3, the full variable domain is EPEVTQTPSHQVTQMGQEVILRCVPISNHLYFYWYRQILGQKVEFLVSFYNNEISEKSEIFDDQFSVERPDGSNFTLKIRSTKLEDSAMYFCASSEHGGVGAGELFFGEGSRLTVL.

The V call is TRBV24-1, the J call TRBJ1-2, with TRBD1 matching 9 bases. V was pared by 3 bases and J by 8 bases, with 9 bases of the junction left unmatched. The germline V gene has CDR1 KGHDR and CDR2 SFDVKD. CDR3 length: 15 amino acids. The CDR3 DNA follows: TGTGCCACCAGTGATACGGGACAGGGACTTAGCGGCTACACCTTC. Its translation is CATSDTGQGLSGYTF.

This CDR3 reads CASSRVGIGNTEAFF. The CDR3 DNA sequence: TGTGCCAGCAGCCGGGTGGGGATTGGGAACACTGAAGCTTTCTTT. The V call is TRBV11-2, the J call TRBJ1-1; D is unresolved. The germline gives CDR1 SGHAT, CDR2 FQNNGV. This CDR3 spans 15 amino acids. V was pared by 5 bases and J by 1 base, with 14 bases between.